This TCR beta chain was identified in a study of Graves' ophthalmopathy and Graves' hyperthyroidism. The CDR3 is 15 residues long. V lost 6 bases to trimming and J lost 4 bases, with 18 bases between them. Germline assignment: CDR1 MNHNS and CDR2 SASEGT. In its sample, this clonotype was seen many times. The sequenced template was RNA, covering the TCR beta CDR3 region. Second-round multiplex PCR came after a first-round RT-PCR that employed HTBI primers. TCRdb fed the multiplex PCR reads into MiXCR, producing one record per CDR3 protein. The sample has more than 300,000 distinct CDR3 sequences, 15% seen once. Enrolled hyperthyroidism patients had a new diagnosis, a duration under 2 months, and an age of 18 to 65. Clinical symptoms, serum thyroxine, TRAb, thyroid ultrasound and orbital computed tomography were relied on for diagnosis.

The source material was peripheral blood. V is TRBV6-1 and J is TRBJ1-1; maybe TRBD1 (6 bases). This sequence originates from a woman between 18 and 29 years old with stable Graves' hyperthyroidism. CDR3 sequence (DNA): TGTGCCAGCAGAGTACAGGGAGGAGAACGCACTGAAGCTTTCTTT. It encodes CASRVQGGERTEAFF.